The 19 T cell receptor beta chains in this list originate from one sample, sequenced in a study of CD4 T cells in relation to SARS-CoV-2 and coronaviruses. Sequenced by immunoSEQ multiplex PCR; TCRdb stores in-frame clones only, minus some. The sample shows tens of thousands of clones, about three quarters of them seen only once. Their antigens remain unidentified. Sequencing was performed on memory CD4+ T cells from PBMCs, cultured in vitro. Every receptor here comes from an adult with COVID-19.

The chain employs TRBV10-3 and TRBJ2-7; no definite D call. Trimming took 3 bases from V and 2 from J, leaving 14 bases between them. Looked up from germline, CDR1 is ENHRY and CDR2 is SYGVKD. CDR3 length: 15 residues. The CDR3 reads CAISDSGAKTYEQYF. The CDR3 DNA sequence: TGTGCCATCAGTGATTCTGGCGCGAAAACCTACGAGCAGTACTTC.

The V gene is TRBV28, the J gene TRBJ1-5, with 8 bases that match TRBD1. Unmatched junction bases numbered 6, after V lost 7 bases and J lost 1 base. CDR1 and CDR2 from the germline V gene are MDHEN and SYDVKM. The CDR3 runs to 15 residues. The CDR3 nucleotides read TGTGCCAGCAACTTCCGGGACAGGAGCAATCAGCCCCAGCATTTT. This gives the protein CASNFRDRSNQPQHF.

The chain's CDR3 is CASSLVLAGDYEQYF. CDR3 DNA sequence: TGTGCCAGCAGCTTGGTATTGGCAGGGGACTACGAGCAGTACTTC. This chain connects TRBV5-6 to TRBJ2-7; possibly TRBD1 for D (6 bases). The CDR3 has 15 amino acids. The ends were cut back, 0 bases at V and 3 bases at J, with 13 bases in the middle. CDR1 SGHDT and CDR2 YYEEEE come from the germline V gene.

The sample holds a few counts of this clone. The rearrangement links TRBV11-1 to TRBJ2-1; 7 nucleotides align to TRBD2. This CDR3 spans 16 amino acids. After removal of 5 bases from V and 4 bases from J, the junction contained 11 bases not matched to a gene. Germline V gene sequence: CDR1 SGHAT, CDR2 FQDESV (reference sequence). CDR3 DNA: TGTGCCAGCAGCCGTCTAGCGGAGGCGGGGTACAATGAGCAGTTCTTC. Residues: CASSRLAEAGYNEQFF.

The chain recombines TRBV6-6 with TRBJ2-5, with TRBD1 matching over 7 bases. CDR1 and CDR2 from the germline V gene are MNHNY and SVGAGI (reference sequence). Trimming at V came to 6 bases and at J to 5 bases, leaving 6 bases not matched to a gene. The CDR3 is 13 amino acids. The CDR3 protein is CASRQGSVETQYF. CDR3 DNA sequence: TGTGCCAGCAGACAGGGGTCTGTGGAGACCCAGTACTTC.

The CDR3 coding sequence is TGTGCCAGCAGCTTCGGGACTAGCGGTCCCGAGACTTACACAGATACGCAGTATTTT. Amino acid sequence: CASSFGTSGPETYTDTQYF. J is TRBJ2-3 and V is TRBV7-9; 11 nucleotides line up with TRBD2. CDR1 SEHNR and CDR2 FQNEAQ come from the germline V gene (reference sequence). The trim removed 3 bases at V and 2 bases at J, leaving 13 bases unmatched. The CDR3 loop spans 19 amino acids.

This clone was detected once. The chain carries TRBV6-5 and TRBJ1-1; 7 bases map to TRBD1. The germline CDR1 and CDR2 sequences are MNHEY and SVGAGI. This CDR3 has 14 residues. V dropped 7 bases and J dropped 1; count of bases not matched to a gene: 6. CDR3 residues: CASTQTGENTEAFF. DNA for the CDR3: TGTGCCAGCACTCAAACAGGGGAGAACACTGAAGCTTTCTTT.

The V call is TRBV27, the J call TRBJ2-4; D might be TRBD2 (6 bases). The germline V gene has CDR1 MNHEY and CDR2 SMNVEV (reference sequence). The V and J ends lost 1 base and 8 bases respectively, with 15 bases between them. The CDR3 contains 15 residues. CDR3 amino acids: CASSLFGAGRDIQYF. The CDR3 region has the DNA TGTGCCAGCAGTTTATTTGGGGCGGGAAGGGACATTCAGTACTTC.

The chain is built from TRBV4-1 and TRBJ2-2; D is uncertain. V was shortened by 1 base and J by 1 base, with 10 bases between the two germline ends. The germline V gene has CDR1 MGHRA and CDR2 YSYEKL. CDR3 size: 16 residues. The CDR3 bases are TGCGCCAGCAGCCAAGTCCGGCGGAAGAACACCGGGGAGCTGTTTTTT. This sequence encodes CASSQVRRKNTGELFF.

This sequence joins TRBV11-1 and TRBJ2-3, with 8 bases that match TRBD2. In germline, CDR1 is SGHAT, CDR2 FQDESV (reference sequence). This CDR3 region has 15 residues. Trimming removed 5 bases from V and 6 bases from J; junction bases left unmatched: 10. CDR3 nucleotides: TGTGCCAGCAGCAGACGGGGGGGGGCGTGGGATACGCAGTATTTT. Encoded protein: CASSRRGGAWDTQYF.

The CDR3, as DNA: TGTGCCAGCGGAAGATATCCGGGAGATCTACGTGAGCAGTTCTTC. Protein sequence: CASGRYPGDLREQFF. The rearrangement links TRBV7-3 to TRBJ2-1; maybe TRBD2 (6 bases). Trimming removed 8 bases at V and 9 bases at J, with 23 bases between. Germline values: CDR1 SGHTA, CDR2 FQGTGA. This CDR3 has 15 amino acids.

This clone was counted a few times. V usage is TRBV7-9 and J usage is TRBJ2-3; 9 bases map to TRBD1. CDR3 length: 15 residues. Germline CDR1 is SEHNR and CDR2 is FQNEAQ (reference sequence). Trimming cost V 4 bases and J 11 bases; bases outside gene matches: 13. The CDR3 is CASSSDRGPVGQQYF. The CDR3 nucleotides read TGTGCCAGCAGCTCGGACAGGGGCCCTGTCGGCCAGCAGTATTTT.

This clone was found a few times. The J gene is TRBJ2-3, the V gene TRBV5-1, with TRBD2 matching over 12 bases. V was clipped by 5 bases and J by 3 bases; unmatched bases: 10. Germline lookup yields CDR1 SGHRS and CDR2 YFSETQ. CDR3 length equals 17 residues. DNA for the CDR3: TGCGCCAGCAGTTCCTCGCTAGCGGGAGGGCGTACAGATACGCAGTATTTT. Translated: CASSSSLAGGRTDTQYF.

This clone was detected once. This chain joins TRBV6-5 and TRBJ2-5; D not resolved. The CDR3 has 10 residues. CDR1 MNHEY and CDR2 SVGAGI come from the germline V gene. V lost 8 bases and J lost 4, with 5 bases in between. The CDR3 sequence: CASGSETQYF. In DNA, the CDR3 is TGTGCCAGCGGTTCAGAGACCCAGTACTTC.

The rearrangement links TRBV9 to TRBJ2-3; the match to TRBD2 covers 7 bases. There are 15 residues in the CDR3. With V trimmed by 2 bases and J by 0 bases, 3 bases remained unmatched. Germline CDR1 is SGDLS and CDR2 is YYNGEE. CDR3 amino acids: CASSVGGGSTDTQYF. For the CDR3, the DNA is TGTGCCAGCAGCGTGGGGGGAGGGAGCACAGATACGCAGTATTTT.

V usage is TRBV5-1 and J usage is TRBJ2-1, with TRBD1 matching over 7 bases. Germline CDR1 SGHRS, CDR2 YFSETQ. CDR3 length: 15 residues. After removal of 7 bases from V and 6 bases from J, the junction contained 13 bases not matched to a gene. CDR3 DNA: TGCGCCAGCGGTACAACAGGGGAGTCCCTCAATGAGCAGTTCTTC. It encodes CASGTTGESLNEQFF.

The CDR3 DNA is TGTGCCAGCAGCTTAGGGTCTGCAAGCACAGATACGCAGTATTTT. Protein: CASSLGSASTDTQYF. The gene calls are TRBV7-9 and TRBJ2-3; D is undetermined. V lost 1 base to trimming and J lost 0 bases, with 8 bases between them. This CDR3 has 15 residues. Germline values: CDR1 SEHNR, CDR2 FQNEAQ (reference sequence).

The gene calls are TRBV11-3 and TRBJ2-3, with TRBD2 matching 8 bases. V lost 5 bases and J lost 2; bases outside the gene matches: 9. The CDR3 contains 16 residues. Per the germline V gene, CDR1 is SGHNT and CDR2 is YENEEA. The CDR3 nucleotides are TGTGCCAGCAGCCCCGGGTTGCGGGAGGCCACAGATACGCAGTATTTT. This codes for CASSPGLREATDTQYF.

This sequence joins TRBV3-1 (or the pseudogene TRBV3-2) and TRBJ2-1, with TRBD2 identical over 7 bases. Germline CDR1 and CDR2: LGHDT and YNNKEL (reference sequence). CDR3 size: 14 residues. Trimming took 6 bases from V and 8 from J; bases not matched to a gene: 10. CDR3 in DNA: TGTGCCAGCAGTGGACTAGAGGGGCTGGATGAGCAGTTCTTC. Amino acid sequence: CASSGLEGLDEQFF.